This is a list of T cell receptor beta chains from one sample in a study of cytomegalovirus exposure and HLA in healthy donors. Measured with immunoSEQ multiplex PCR; TCRdb has only the in-frame clones, and not every one. This sample carries about 130,000 clones, about 80% of them seen once, and the ten largest clones take approximately 10%. The sequenced sample was PBMCs. Receptor source: a man younger than 45 in good health and CMV-seropositive. Both conserved end residues are part of each CDR3. Fields, in order: V gene, J gene, clone size, D gene, CDR3 length, CDR3 DNA, CDR3 protein. The D gene is left open where the match is weak. For some rows the clone size is stated as once, few or many, or as a class when expanded; others skip it.

>TRBV30|TRBJ2-5|.|.|11
TGTGCCTGGAGCAGGGTTGGAGAGCAGTACTTC
CAWSRVGEQYF
>TRBV19|TRBJ2-2|.|.|14
TGTGCCAGTTCCGCGACAGCGAACACCGGGGAGCTGTTTTTT
CASSATANTGELFF
>TRBV6-5|TRBJ2-5|.|TRBD1|16
TGTGCCAGCAGTTACCTTCCCGGGACAGGGAAAGAGACCCAGTACTTC
CASSYLPGTGKETQYF
>TRBV4-2|TRBJ1-1|.|TRBD1|15
TGTGCCAGCAGCCGAGACAGGGTGATTATCACTGAAGCTTTCTTT
CASSRDRVIITEAFF
>TRBV5-6|TRBJ1-2|.|.|14
TGTGCCAGCAGCTTGGCCACGACTGGTTATGGCTACACCTTC
CASSLATTGYGYTF
>TRBV11-2|TRBJ2-1|.|TRBD2|15
TGTGCCAGCAGCTCCCAGCGGGGTCCCTACAATGAGCAGTTCTTC
CASSSQRGPYNEQFF
>TRBV6-5|TRBJ2-3|.|TRBD2|14
TGTGCCAGCAGTTGGGGACTAGTCACAGATACGCAGTATTTT
CASSWGLVTDTQYF
>TRBV11-3|TRBJ2-1|.|.|19
TGTGCCAGCAGCGTACGAGGGGACAGGGACTTAGCGGGAGTCAATGAGCAGTTCTTC
CASSVRGDRDLAGVNEQFF
>TRBV28|TRBJ2-7|.|TRBD2|14
TGTGCCAGCAGTTTTTGGACTAGACCTTACGAGCAGTACTTC
CASSFWTRPYEQYF
>TRBV7-2|TRBJ2-1|.|.|14
TGTGCCAGCAGCCTAGATAGCGGCTACAATGAGCAGTTCTTC
CASSLDSGYNEQFF
>TRBV28|TRBJ2-5|few|.|14
TGTGCCAGCAGGGGGCACCCCCTCGCAGAGACCCAGTACTTC
CASRGHPLAETQYF
>TRBV21-1|TRBJ2-3|.|.|14
TGTGCCAGCAAGGAGGGGCAGTTCACAGATACGCAGTATTTT
CASKEGQFTDTQYF
>TRBV27|TRBJ1-4|.|.|11
TGTGCCCCGGGGAGGGATGAAAAACTGTTTTTT
CAPGRDEKLFF
>TRBV2|TRBJ2-3|.|.|18
TGTGCCAGCAGACTGCGGGGGCGATTGGGGAAGGTCACAGATACGCAGTATTTT
CASRLRGRLGKVTDTQYF
>TRBV6-1|TRBJ1-5|.|.|15
TGTGCCAGCAGTGAATCAAGCTATAGCAATCAGCCCCAGCATTTT
CASSESSYSNQPQHF
>TRBV28|TRBJ2-1|.|TRBD2|13
TGTGCCTCCCGGGGGGACTCCTACAATGAGCAGTTCTTC
CASRGDSYNEQFF